These 15 T cell receptor beta chains share one sample of origin, sequenced in a study of cytomegalovirus exposure and HLA in healthy donors. The PCR used 60 Vbeta and 13 Jbeta primers. Repertoires were generated with immunoSEQ multiplex PCR, while TCRdb's copy carries only in-frame clones and drops some. This table holds around 130,000 clones, approximately 86% found once. Sequencing was done on a sample of PBMCs. Receptor source: a woman between 40 and 50 years old in good health and CMV-seronegative.

The chain carries TRBV7-7 and TRBJ1-5; D is undetermined. Trimming stripped 4 bases from V and 4 bases from J, with 8 bases between. CDR3 length: 13 amino acids. CDR1 and CDR2 (germline): SSHAT, FNYEAQ (reference sequence). CDR3 sequence reads: CASSSAPNQPQHF. Written as DNA, the CDR3 is TGTGCCAGCAGCTCAGCCCCTAATCAGCCCCAGCATTTT.

This clone has just one count. This chain connects TRBV9 to TRBJ1-6, with D possibly TRBD1 on 6 matching bases. Germline assignment: CDR1 SGDLS and CDR2 YYNGEE. The CDR3 is 14 amino acids. V gave up 1 base and J gave up 13 bases, with 15 bases separating them. The CDR3 protein is CASSVKGDWTPLHF. The DNA of the CDR3 is TGTGCCAGCAGCGTAAAGGGGGATTGGACTCCCCTCCACTTT.

The chain is built from TRBV9 and TRBJ2-3; no definite D call. Trimming left V 0 bases short and J 2 bases short, with 7 bases between. This CDR3 spans 14 amino acids. The germline V gene has CDR1 SGDLS and CDR2 YYNGEE. CDR3: CASSVELHTDTQYF. The CDR3 nucleotides read TGTGCCAGCAGCGTAGAGCTCCACACAGATACGCAGTATTTT.

V is TRBV15 and J is TRBJ2-1; 7 bases fit TRBD2. This CDR3 has 15 amino acids. Germline V gives CDR1 LNHNV, CDR2 YYDKDF (reference sequence). Germline trimming cut 0 bases from V and 10 bases from J; bases unmatched to any gene: 9. Here the CDR3 reads CATSRDWGGECEQFF. CDR3 bases: TGTGCCACCAGCAGAGATTGGGGAGGGGAGTGCGAGCAGTTCTTC.

This sequence joins TRBV6-5 and TRBJ2-7, with a weak D call TRBD1 (5 bases). This CDR3 has 13 residues. Germline V gene lookup returns CDR1 MNHEY and CDR2 SVGAGI. The germline V and J ends were trimmed by 5 bases and 2 bases, with 10 bases remaining between them. The chain's CDR3 is CASSRQGPYEQYF. The DNA for the CDR3 is TGTGCCAGCAGTCGCCAGGGCCCCTACGAGCAGTACTTC.

In the case of this clone: The junction does not match germline at one end; this may be a read error. The genes are TRBV7-9 and TRBJ2-5, with a weak D call TRBD1 (5 bases). Germline V gene sequence: CDR1 SEHNR, CDR2 FQNEAQ (reference sequence). The CDR3 runs to 15 residues. The CDR3 sequence is CSSSIMDARQGAQYF. The CDR3 DNA sequence: TGTTCCAGCAGTATTATGGATGCCCGCCAAGGGGCCCAGTACTTC.

The rearrangement uses TRBV11-3 and TRBJ2-2, with TRBD1 identical over 11 bases. Unmatched junction bases numbered 10, after V lost 5 bases and J lost 5 bases. CDR1 is SGHNT, CDR2 YENEEA, per germline. The CDR3 contains 17 residues. This chain's CDR3 is CASSQSVGQGATGELFF. The CDR3 nucleotides are TGTGCCAGCAGCCAATCGGTCGGACAGGGGGCTACCGGGGAGCTGTTTTTT.

The CDR3 region is CAISDLGTGRLETQYF. CDR3 nucleotide sequence: TGTGCCATCAGTGACCTCGGGACAGGTAGATTAGAGACCCAGTACTTC. The V call is TRBV10-3, the J call TRBJ2-5, with 8 positions matching TRBD1. The J segment lost 4 bases and the V segment lost 3 bases, leaving 10 bases of the junction unmatched. CDR1 is ENHRY, CDR2 SYGVKD, per germline. There are 16 residues in the CDR3.

The chain carries TRBV9 and TRBJ2-5, with a weak D call TRBD2 (6 bases). The V end was cut by 4 bases, the J end by 2 bases, with 15 bases between. The CDR3 runs 15 residues. The germline gives CDR1 SGDLS, CDR2 YYNGEE. This CDR3 reads CASSNSGHSQETQYF. The CDR3 nucleotides read TGTGCCAGCAGCAATAGCGGACACTCTCAAGAGACCCAGTACTTC.

The rearrangement joins TRBV7-8 to TRBJ1-2; D may be TRBD1 (6 bases). V lost 1 base and J lost 3, with 9 bases in between. Germline values: CDR1 SGHVS, CDR2 FQNEAQ. This CDR3 is built from 14 residues. CDR3 in amino acids: CASSLGGRDYGYTF. In DNA form, the CDR3 reads TGTGCCAGCAGCTTAGGGGGGCGAGACTATGGCTACACCTTC.

V gene TRBV7-9 combines with J gene TRBJ1-1, with TRBD1 matching over 9 bases. Germline V gene sequence: CDR1 SEHNR, CDR2 FQNEAQ (reference sequence). J lost 3 bases, V lost 5 bases, and 4 bases had no gene match. This CDR3 has 14 amino acids. In DNA, the CDR3 is TGTGCCAGCAGCGTAAGGACAGGGGACACTGAAGCTTTCTTT. Translated: CASSVRTGDTEAFF. The full variable domain, in which reference TRBV7-9 and TRBJ1-1 provide the parts outside the CDR3, is DTGVSQNPRHKITKRGQNVTFRCDPISEHNRLYWYRQTLGQGPEFLTYFQNEAQLEKSRLLSDRFSAERPKGSFSTLEIQRTEQGDSAMYLCASSVRTGDTEAFFGQGTRLTVV.

The chain has TRBV7-2 and TRBJ2-7; the match to TRBD2 covers 14 bases. The CDR3 sequence is 15 residues long. Looked up from germline, CDR1 is SGHTA and CDR2 is FQGNSA. Germline trimming cut 5 bases from V and 4 bases from J; bases unmatched to any gene: 4. CDR3 DNA: TGTGCCAGCAGCGACGGACTAGCGGGAGGTTACGAGCAGTACTTC. This encodes CASSDGLAGGYEQYF. Full variable domain (rest looked up from reference TRBV7-2 and TRBJ2-7): GAGVSQSPSNKVTEKGKDVELRCDPISGHTALYWYRQSLGQGLEFLIYFQGNSAPDKSGLPSDRFSAERTGGSVSTLTIQRTQQEDSAVYLCASSDGLAGGYEQYFGPGTRLTVT.

This rearrangement joins TRBV5-1 to TRBJ2-2; 8 bases are shared with TRBD1. This CDR3 contains 15 residues. J lost 3 bases, V lost 6 bases, and 7 bases had no gene match. From germline, CDR1 is SGHRS and CDR2 YFSETQ. The CDR3 sequence: CASNAGTGYTGELFF. As DNA, the CDR3 is TGCGCCAGCAACGCCGGGACAGGATACACCGGGGAGCTGTTTTTT.

The CDR3 here is CASSSTAGQGRAGELFF. The CDR3 nucleotides read TGTGCCAGCAGCTCAACCGCCGGACAGGGCCGGGCCGGGGAGCTGTTTTTT. J is TRBJ2-2 and V is TRBV11-1, with 8 positions matching TRBD1. The CDR3 extends over 17 amino acids. Losses at the gene ends were 4 bases for V and 6 bases for J; bases not matched to a gene: 13. Looked up from germline, CDR1 is SGHAT and CDR2 is FQDESV (reference sequence).

This clone is a singleton in its sample. The chain links TRBV2 to TRBJ1-4, with 9 bases that match TRBD1. The junction had 3 bases not matched to a gene; V was cut back by 4 bases and J by 6 bases. The germline V gene encodes CDR1 SNHLY and CDR2 FYNNEI. This CDR3 is 14 amino acids long. The CDR3 nucleotides are TGTGCCAGCAGTGTCAGGGACAGGGATGAAAAACTGTTTTTT. Translating gives CASSVRDRDEKLFF.